The rows below give T cell receptor beta chains drawn from one sample of a study of vaccination and CD4 T cells after COVID-19. These TCRs are of unknown antigen specificity. In TCRdb, the PCR reads were re-called with MiXCR into one record per CDR3 protein. Of about 27,000 distinct CDR3 sequences detected, about 60% appear once; the ten largest clones hold 17%. The source material was CD4+ T cells from blood, cultured in vitro, sampled after SARS-CoV-2 vaccination. All receptors derive from a human donor who received a COVID-19 vaccine. Both conserved end residues are part of each CDR3. Each record gives: CDR3 DNA, CDR3 protein, J gene, V gene, clone size, D gene. The D gene is left open where the match is weak. Some rows have no size entry. The others give once, few or many, or a class for an expanded clone.

CDR3nt: TGTGCCAGCAGCTTAATTCGACTAGCGGGGGGTCAAGAGACCCAGTACTTC
CDR3aa: CASSLIRLAGGQETQYF
j_gene: TRBJ2-5
v_gene: TRBV7-8
abundance: .
d_gene: TRBD2

CDR3nt: TGTGCCAGTACCAATTCCCATCAGCCCCAGCATTTT
CDR3aa: CASTNSHQPQHF
j_gene: TRBJ1-5
v_gene: TRBV19
abundance: .
d_gene: .

CDR3nt: TGCAGTGCTAGAGAAGGACAGATGAACACTGAAGCTTTCTTT
CDR3aa: CSAREGQMNTEAFF
j_gene: TRBJ1-1
v_gene: TRBV20-1
abundance: .
d_gene: .

CDR3nt: TGCGCCAGCAGCGCCACCCTACAGGTTATCACAGATACGCAGTATTTT
CDR3aa: CASSATLQVITDTQYF
j_gene: TRBJ2-3
v_gene: TRBV5-1
abundance: once
d_gene: .

CDR3nt: TGCAGTGCTTCGCCGATACGTAGCCACACTGAAGCTTTCTTT
CDR3aa: CSASPIRSHTEAFF
j_gene: TRBJ1-1
v_gene: TRBV20-1
abundance: .
d_gene: .

CDR3nt: TGTGCCAGCAGTTTAGTAGCCAGCCCGAGGGAGCAGTACTTC
CDR3aa: CASSLVASPREQYF
j_gene: TRBJ2-7
v_gene: TRBV12-3/TRBV12-4
abundance: .
d_gene: .

CDR3nt: TGTGCCAGCAGTGTTCCCGGGGCCAGCGGGGAGCTGTTTTTT
CDR3aa: CASSVPGASGELFF
j_gene: TRBJ2-2
v_gene: TRBV25-1
abundance: few
d_gene: .

CDR3nt: TGTGCCAGTAGCAAGGAACTGGGCCAGGGACATGGCTACACCTTC
CDR3aa: CASSKELGQGHGYTF
j_gene: TRBJ1-2
v_gene: TRBV19
abundance: .
d_gene: .

CDR3nt: TGTGCCAGCAGCATACAGGATAGCAATCAGCCCCAGCATTTT
CDR3aa: CASSIQDSNQPQHF
j_gene: TRBJ1-5
v_gene: TRBV5-4
abundance: once
d_gene: .

CDR3nt: TGTGCCAGCAGTTGGGGACACGGGGCGCAGTATTTT
CDR3aa: CASSWGHGAQYF
j_gene: TRBJ2-3
v_gene: TRBV27
abundance: .
d_gene: .

CDR3nt: TGTGCCAGCAGTGAAGCGCGGGAGTCCTATGGCTACACCTTC
CDR3aa: CASSEARESYGYTF
j_gene: TRBJ1-2
v_gene: TRBV2
abundance: .
d_gene: .

CDR3nt: TGTGCCAGCAGCACAAATCCTAGACAGGGAGGGGGAAACATTCAGTACTTC
CDR3aa: CASSTNPRQGGGNIQYF
j_gene: TRBJ2-4
v_gene: TRBV5-5
abundance: .
d_gene: .

CDR3nt: TGTGCCAGCAGTTTCCAACAGGGGATCGATAATTCACCCCTCCACTTT
CDR3aa: CASSFQQGIDNSPLHF
j_gene: TRBJ1-6
v_gene: TRBV27
abundance: .
d_gene: TRBD1

CDR3nt: TGTGCCAGCAGCTTAGATTTCAGGCCCATCTATGGCTACACCTTC
CDR3aa: CASSLDFRPIYGYTF
j_gene: TRBJ1-2
v_gene: TRBV7-2
abundance: .
d_gene: .

CDR3nt: TGTGCCAGCACCCGCAGCGAGGGGAATTCACCCCTCCACTTT
CDR3aa: CASTRSEGNSPLHF
j_gene: TRBJ1-6
v_gene: TRBV6-1
abundance: few
d_gene: .

CDR3nt: TGTGCCAGTAGTATCAATCCTAGCGGACAAGAGACCCAGTACTTC
CDR3aa: CASSINPSGQETQYF
j_gene: TRBJ2-5
v_gene: TRBV19
abundance: .
d_gene: TRBD2

CDR3nt: TGTGCCAGCAGTGAAGTGTATAATTCACCCCTCCACTTT
CDR3aa: CASSEVYNSPLHF
j_gene: TRBJ1-6
v_gene: TRBV2
abundance: .
d_gene: .

CDR3nt: TGTGCCAGCAGCCCGACAGGATACTACGAGCAGTACTTC
CDR3aa: CASSPTGYYEQYF
j_gene: TRBJ2-7
v_gene: TRBV11-2
abundance: few
d_gene: .

CDR3nt: TGTGCCAGCAGAGTGGATTATAGCAATCAGCCCCAGCATTTT
CDR3aa: CASRVDYSNQPQHF
j_gene: TRBJ1-5
v_gene: TRBV7-8
abundance: .
d_gene: .

CDR3nt: TGTGCCAGCAGTTTGGAATGGGGATCCTATAATTCACCCCTCCACTTT
CDR3aa: CASSLEWGSYNSPLHF
j_gene: TRBJ1-6
v_gene: TRBV12-3/TRBV12-4
abundance: .
d_gene: .

CDR3nt: TGTGCCAGCTCACCGGATAGGACAGGGGACTATAATTCACCCCTCCACTTT
CDR3aa: CASSPDRTGDYNSPLHF
j_gene: TRBJ1-6
v_gene: TRBV18
abundance: once
d_gene: TRBD1

CDR3nt: TGTGCCAGCGGCCCACCGGGACAGGGGATCAAAGAGACCCAGTACTTC
CDR3aa: CASGPPGQGIKETQYF
j_gene: TRBJ2-5
v_gene: TRBV11-3
abundance: .
d_gene: TRBD1

CDR3nt: TGCGCCAGCACGGGTAGTAGCGACGAGCAGTACTTC
CDR3aa: CASTGSSDEQYF
j_gene: TRBJ2-7
v_gene: TRBV10-1
abundance: once
d_gene: .

CDR3nt: TGTGCCAGCAGCTTAGGTTACCGGCGGGCGGGGCCGGACACAGATACGCAGTATTTT
CDR3aa: CASSLGYRRAGPDTDTQYF
j_gene: TRBJ2-3
v_gene: TRBV7-8
abundance: .
d_gene: .

CDR3nt: TGTGCCAGCAGTTCCCAGTCCCTAAGCGGGGGGCGGTCCGGGGAGCTGTTTTTT
CDR3aa: CASSSQSLSGGRSGELFF
j_gene: TRBJ2-2
v_gene: TRBV6-5
abundance: .
d_gene: TRBD2

CDR3nt: TGTGCCAGCAGACTCGAACAGGGGCCCAATCAGCCCCAGCATTTT
CDR3aa: CASRLEQGPNQPQHF
j_gene: TRBJ1-5
v_gene: TRBV6-1
abundance: few
d_gene: TRBD1

CDR3nt: TGTGCCACCAGTGCAACCGACAGGGGGTTTGGCTACACCTTC
CDR3aa: CATSATDRGFGYTF
j_gene: TRBJ1-2
v_gene: TRBV24-1
abundance: .
d_gene: TRBD1

CDR3nt: TGTGCCAGCAGTGGGGGACTTGAGCTCTCCTACGAGCAGTACTTC
CDR3aa: CASSGGLELSYEQYF
j_gene: TRBJ2-7
v_gene: TRBV27
abundance: .
d_gene: .

CDR3nt: TGTGCCAGCGGTTTGGGAAGGACCAACACTGAAGCTTTCTTT
CDR3aa: CASGLGRTNTEAFF
j_gene: TRBJ1-1
v_gene: TRBV6-5
abundance: .
d_gene: .

CDR3nt: TGTGCCACCAGTGAGACAGGAGACAGGGCCTACGAGCAGTACTTC
CDR3aa: CATSETGDRAYEQYF
j_gene: TRBJ2-7
v_gene: TRBV24-1
abundance: .
d_gene: TRBD1

CDR3nt: TGTGCCAGTAGTATAGGCGGGACCAGTTCTAACTATGGCTACACCTTC
CDR3aa: CASSIGGTSSNYGYTF
j_gene: TRBJ1-2
v_gene: TRBV19
abundance: .
d_gene: .

CDR3nt: TGTGCCAGCAAAGGGTTGGGGAACTCCTACGAGCAGTACTTC
CDR3aa: CASKGLGNSYEQYF
j_gene: TRBJ2-7
v_gene: TRBV2
abundance: .
d_gene: .

CDR3nt: TGTGCCAGCAGCTTAGAGACAGGGGGTTCTCAGCCCCAGCATTTT
CDR3aa: CASSLETGGSQPQHF
j_gene: TRBJ1-5
v_gene: TRBV7-8
abundance: .
d_gene: TRBD1

CDR3nt: TGTGCCAGCAGCAAAGACAGGGTTTTTCGCCAGCCCCAGCATTTT
CDR3aa: CASSKDRVFRQPQHF
j_gene: TRBJ1-5
v_gene: TRBV7-8
abundance: .
d_gene: TRBD1

CDR3nt: TGTGCCAGCAGCTTTGGGATTCGAGGTGAAAAACTGTTTTTT
CDR3aa: CASSFGIRGEKLFF
j_gene: TRBJ1-4
v_gene: TRBV7-2
abundance: few
d_gene: .

CDR3nt: TGTGCCAGCATGCTCCGGGTCGGCAATCAGCCCCAGCATTTT
CDR3aa: CASMLRVGNQPQHF
j_gene: TRBJ1-5
v_gene: TRBV12-3/TRBV12-4
abundance: .
d_gene: .

CDR3nt: TGTGCCAGCAGGCTAGGTAGCAATCAGCCCCAGCATTTT
CDR3aa: CASRLGSNQPQHF
j_gene: TRBJ1-5
v_gene: TRBV6-1
abundance: few
d_gene: .

CDR3nt: TGCAGTGCCAGCGGGGGGACAGGGGGTAACTATGGCTACACCTTC
CDR3aa: CSASGGTGGNYGYTF
j_gene: TRBJ1-2
v_gene: TRBV20-1
abundance: .
d_gene: TRBD1

CDR3nt: TGTGCCAGCAGTTACACCGGGACAGGGTCGAATGGCTACACCTTC
CDR3aa: CASSYTGTGSNGYTF
j_gene: TRBJ1-2
v_gene: TRBV28
abundance: .
d_gene: TRBD1

CDR3nt: TGTGCCAGTAGTATAGACAGGGGGGGCTACACCTTC
CDR3aa: CASSIDRGGYTF
j_gene: TRBJ1-2
v_gene: TRBV19
abundance: .
d_gene: TRBD1

CDR3nt: TGTGCCAGCAGTGCCCCGGGACAGGGACGGAATTCACCCCTCCACTTT
CDR3aa: CASSAPGQGRNSPLHF
j_gene: TRBJ1-6
v_gene: TRBV6-1
abundance: .
d_gene: TRBD1

CDR3nt: TGTGCCAGCAGTTTCGGGAACTATGGCTACACCTTC
CDR3aa: CASSFGNYGYTF
j_gene: TRBJ1-2
v_gene: TRBV28
abundance: .
d_gene: .